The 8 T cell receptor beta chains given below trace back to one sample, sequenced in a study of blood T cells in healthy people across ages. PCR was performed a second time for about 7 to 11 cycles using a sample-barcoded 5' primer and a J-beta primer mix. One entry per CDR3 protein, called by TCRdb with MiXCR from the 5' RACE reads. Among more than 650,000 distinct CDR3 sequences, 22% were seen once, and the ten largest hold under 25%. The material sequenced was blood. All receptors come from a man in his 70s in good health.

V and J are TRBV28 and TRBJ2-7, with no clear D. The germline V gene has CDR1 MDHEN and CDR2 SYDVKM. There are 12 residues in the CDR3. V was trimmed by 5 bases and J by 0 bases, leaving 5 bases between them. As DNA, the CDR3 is TGTGCCAGCAGTGCTCACTCCTACGAGCAGTACTTC. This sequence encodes CASSAHSYEQYF.

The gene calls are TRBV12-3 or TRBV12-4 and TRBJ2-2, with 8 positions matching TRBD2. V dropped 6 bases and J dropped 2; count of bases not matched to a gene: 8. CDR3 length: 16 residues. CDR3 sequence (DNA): TGTGCCAGCAGGGGGGCGGGGGGCCTAAACACCGGGGAGCTGTTTTTT. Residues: CASRGAGGLNTGELFF.

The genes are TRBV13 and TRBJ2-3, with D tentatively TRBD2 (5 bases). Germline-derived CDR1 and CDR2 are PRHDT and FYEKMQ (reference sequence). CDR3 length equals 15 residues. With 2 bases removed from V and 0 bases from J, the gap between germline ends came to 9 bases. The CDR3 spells CASSLLRASTDTQYF. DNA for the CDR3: TGTGCCAGCAGCTTATTGCGGGCAAGCACAGATACGCAGTATTTT.

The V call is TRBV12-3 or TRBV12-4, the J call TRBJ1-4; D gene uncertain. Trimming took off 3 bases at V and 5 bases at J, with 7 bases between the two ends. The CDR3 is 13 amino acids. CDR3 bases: TGTGCCAGCAGTTTCGTGACAAATGAAAAACTGTTTTTT. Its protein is CASSFVTNEKLFF.

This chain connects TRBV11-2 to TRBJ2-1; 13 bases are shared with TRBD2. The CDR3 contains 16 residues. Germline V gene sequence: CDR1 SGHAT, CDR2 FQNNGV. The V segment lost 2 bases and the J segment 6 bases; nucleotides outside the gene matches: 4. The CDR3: CASSLTTSGGANEQFF. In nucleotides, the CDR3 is TGTGCCAGCAGCTTAACAACTAGCGGGGGGGCCAATGAGCAGTTCTTC. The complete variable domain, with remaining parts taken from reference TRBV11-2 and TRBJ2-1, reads EAGVAQSPRYKIIEKRQSVAFWCNPISGHATLYWYQQILGQGPKLLIQFQNNGVVDDSQLPKDRFSAERLKGVDSTLKIQPAKLEDSAVYLCASSLTTSGGANEQFFGPGTRLTVL.

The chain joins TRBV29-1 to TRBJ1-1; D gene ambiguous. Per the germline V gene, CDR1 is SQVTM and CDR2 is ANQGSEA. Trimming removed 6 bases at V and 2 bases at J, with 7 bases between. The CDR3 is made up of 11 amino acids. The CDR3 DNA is TGCAGCGTCGACGGAAACACTGAAGCTTTCTTT. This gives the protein CSVDGNTEAFF.

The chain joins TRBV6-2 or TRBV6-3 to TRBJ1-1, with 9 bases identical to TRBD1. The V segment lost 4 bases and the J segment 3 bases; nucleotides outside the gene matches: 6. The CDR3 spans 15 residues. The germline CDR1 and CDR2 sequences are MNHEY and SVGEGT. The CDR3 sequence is CASSSQGAGDTEAFF. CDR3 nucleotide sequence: TGTGCCAGCAGTTCACAGGGGGCCGGTGACACTGAAGCTTTCTTT.

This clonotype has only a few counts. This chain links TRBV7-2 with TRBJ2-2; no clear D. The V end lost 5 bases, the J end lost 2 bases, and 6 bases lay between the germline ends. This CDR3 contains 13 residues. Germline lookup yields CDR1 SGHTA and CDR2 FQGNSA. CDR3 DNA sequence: TGTGCCAGCAGCACAATAAACACCGGGGAGCTGTTTTTT. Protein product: CASSTINTGELFF.